In its sample, the clone carrying this T cell receptor (beta chain) was seen a few times. What it binds is not known. The CDR3 runs 16 residues. V lost 2 bases, J lost 2 bases, and 14 bases lay in between. CDR1 MNHEY and CDR2 SVGEGT come from the germline V gene. Primers used in a second PCR of roughly 6 to 12 cycles were a sample-barcoded 5' primer and a J-beta primer mix. Each CDR3 protein gets one entry after TCRdb re-called the 5' RACE reads with MiXCR. The sample holds 550,000 to 700,000 distinct CDR3 sequences, 25% to 30% seen once. The data belong to a study of blood T cells in healthy people across ages. Study context: About one barcoded beta molecule per two T cells came from capture by template switching.

Notes on the study in general: Observed TCR beta diversity per million T cells went down as age went up. This fall followed a roughly linear course with age.

Source material: blood. This TCR came from a woman aged 70-85 years in good health. This rearrangement joins TRBV6-2 or TRBV6-3 to TRBJ2-3, with a possible D match to TRBD1 (6 bases). CDR3 residues: CASSYGGRSVTDTQYF. CDR3 bases: TGTGCCAGCAGTTACGGGGGCCGCAGCGTCACAGATACGCAGTATTTT.